This T cell receptor beta chain was sequenced for a study of Ad26.COV2.S vaccination and SARS-CoV-2 variants. V lost 4 bases and J 3 bases, leaving 15 bases between the germline ends. Per germline, CDR1 SGHRS and CDR2 YFSETQ. The CDR3 contains 15 residues. Only in-frame clones appear in the TCRdb table, and some are missing; sequencing was by immunoSEQ multiplex PCR. The sample carries some 190,000 clones, around nine tenths recorded once. The chain has TRBV5-1 and TRBJ2-3; D may correspond to TRBD1 or TRBD2 (5 bases each). Here the sequenced sample was peripheral blood, taken after recovery from COVID-19. The sequence derives from a human donor who had recovered from COVID-19. The CDR3 here is CASSGGGVGTDTQYF. Here the CDR3 DNA reads TGCGCCAGCAGCGGGGGTGGGGTGGGGACAGATACGCAGTATTTT.